This TCR beta chain was sequenced in a study of OX40 agonist ivuxolimab in advanced cancers. Study-level information: The treatment was a fully human IgG2 OX40 agonist, ivuxolimab.

Comment on this clone: Antigen specificity is unknown.

Measured with immunoSEQ multiplex PCR; TCRdb has only the in-frame clones, and not every one. The sample lists around 100,000 clones, approximately 95% seen once, with 2% in the top ten. The CDR3 spans 17 residues. The V gene's germline CDR1 is MDHEN and CDR2 SYDVKM. V lost 7 bases, J lost 6 bases, and 18 bases stayed unmatched. Study-level results: The expanded peripheral T cells' antigen specificity was not determined. Dose levels from 0.1 to 3.0 mg/kg saw CD4+ and CD8+ blood T cells expand clonally by week 6.

The chain joins TRBV28 to TRBJ2-3, with TRBD2 identical over 8 bases. This clonotype originated in an adult with an advanced solid tumor such as melanoma, head and neck, liver or kidney cancer. Specimen: CD4+ or CD8+ T cells sorted from blood, collected in a trial of the OX40 agonist ivuxolimab. The CDR3: CASTTTLGSGGLDTQYF. CDR3 nucleotide sequence: TGTGCCAGCACCACGACCCTCGGGTCGGGGGGGCTGGATACGCAGTATTTT.